This is a list of T cell receptor beta chains from one sample in a study of blood T cell repertoires in COVID-19. Assay: immunoSEQ multiplex PCR; the TCRdb copy retains only in-frame clones and omits some. The table has under 30,000 clones, roughly 90% seen once. Sequencing was done on a sample of peripheral blood. These receptor sequences come from a human donor in a cohort sampled during active COVID-19. CDR3s leave out the opening cysteine and the closing phenylalanine or tryptophan. Clone size is stated in some rows and not others, as once, few, many or a class when expanded.

v_call: TRBV19; clone_size: once; cdr3_length: 14; j_call: TRBJ1-5; cdr3_aa: ASSQRQQSFNQPQH
v_call: TRBV7-3; clone_size: -; cdr3_length: 11; j_call: TRBJ2-5; cdr3_aa: ASSPERGETQY
v_call: TRBV28; clone_size: once; cdr3_length: 13; j_call: TRBJ2-2; cdr3_aa: ASSLGQVNTGELF
v_call: TRBV10-3; clone_size: -; cdr3_length: 15; j_call: TRBJ1-3; cdr3_aa: AISAWEGPTSGNTIY
v_call: TRBV12-3/TRBV12-4; clone_size: -; cdr3_length: 10; j_call: TRBJ1-1; cdr3_aa: ASRFGTAEAF
v_call: TRBV6-4; clone_size: -; cdr3_length: 12; j_call: TRBJ2-1; cdr3_aa: ASRKAGTDNEQF
v_call: TRBV30; clone_size: -; cdr3_length: 12; j_call: TRBJ1-1; cdr3_aa: AWSPRGANTEAF
v_call: TRBV7-9; clone_size: -; cdr3_length: 12; j_call: TRBJ2-3; cdr3_aa: ASSLRGSTDTQY
v_call: TRBV6-2/TRBV6-3; clone_size: -; cdr3_length: 12; j_call: TRBJ1-6; cdr3_aa: ASSWTGWSSPLH
v_call: TRBV5-5; clone_size: -; cdr3_length: 13; j_call: TRBJ2-1; cdr3_aa: ASSLVTGPEREQF
v_call: TRBV11-2; clone_size: -; cdr3_length: 11; j_call: TRBJ1-1; cdr3_aa: ASSLTLNTEAF
v_call: TRBV5-6; clone_size: -; cdr3_length: 12; j_call: TRBJ1-5; cdr3_aa: ASSLGQGYQPQH
v_call: TRBV2; clone_size: -; cdr3_length: 16; j_call: TRBJ1-3; cdr3_aa: ASSAGTGSRFSGNTIY
v_call: TRBV4-1; clone_size: once; cdr3_length: 14; j_call: TRBJ2-3; cdr3_aa: ASSQSAGGYTDTQY
v_call: TRBV19; clone_size: -; cdr3_length: 18; j_call: TRBJ1-5; cdr3_aa: ASSGQGERVGPRGNQPQH
v_call: TRBV27; clone_size: -; cdr3_length: 12; j_call: TRBJ1-4; cdr3_aa: ASSLTGGIEKLF
v_call: TRBV28; clone_size: -; cdr3_length: 15; j_call: TRBJ1-2; cdr3_aa: ASSLGPPGGGDYGYT
v_call: TRBV3-1/TRBV3-2; clone_size: -; cdr3_length: 10; j_call: TRBJ2-5; cdr3_aa: ASSFQGGTQY
v_call: TRBV19; clone_size: -; cdr3_length: 12; j_call: TRBJ2-7; cdr3_aa: ASSPGQGPYEQY
v_call: TRBV7-9; clone_size: -; cdr3_length: 11; j_call: TRBJ2-7; cdr3_aa: ASSRGREGEQY
v_call: TRBV2; clone_size: -; cdr3_length: 9; j_call: TRBJ1-2; cdr3_aa: ASDQGYGYT
v_call: TRBV6-5; clone_size: once; cdr3_length: 11; j_call: TRBJ2-5; cdr3_aa: ASPRVVQETQY
v_call: TRBV5-1; clone_size: once; cdr3_length: 13; j_call: TRBJ2-2; cdr3_aa: ASSSGTANTGELF
v_call: TRBV5-4; clone_size: -; cdr3_length: 13; j_call: TRBJ2-5; cdr3_aa: ASSRETGGSVTQY
v_call: TRBV6-1; clone_size: -; cdr3_length: 13; j_call: TRBJ2-1; cdr3_aa: ASSEAGTGQYEQF
v_call: TRBV5-1; clone_size: -; cdr3_length: 15; j_call: TRBJ2-1; cdr3_aa: ASSLGTSGGAANEQF
v_call: TRBV24-1; clone_size: -; cdr3_length: 11; j_call: TRBJ2-5; cdr3_aa: ATSDASGETQY
v_call: TRBV5-1; clone_size: -; cdr3_length: 13; j_call: TRBJ1-2; cdr3_aa: ASSLAEGASYGYT
v_call: TRBV2; clone_size: -; cdr3_length: 13; j_call: TRBJ1-4; cdr3_aa: ASSASGATNEKLF
v_call: TRBV5-1; clone_size: -; cdr3_length: 12; j_call: TRBJ1-2; cdr3_aa: ASRNAQGNYGYT
v_call: TRBV30; clone_size: -; cdr3_length: 13; j_call: TRBJ2-1; cdr3_aa: AWSVGRGGRNEQF
v_call: TRBV30; clone_size: -; cdr3_length: 11; j_call: TRBJ1-6; cdr3_aa: AWNIQGGSPLH
v_call: TRBV27; clone_size: -; cdr3_length: 14; j_call: TRBJ2-7; cdr3_aa: ASSARQGRGSYEQY
v_call: TRBV7-3; clone_size: -; cdr3_length: 18; j_call: TRBJ2-3; cdr3_aa: ASSLKPSGGRYSSTDTQY
v_call: TRBV7-2; clone_size: -; cdr3_length: 13; j_call: TRBJ2-1; cdr3_aa: ASSSGGAVYNEQF
v_call: TRBV25-1; clone_size: -; cdr3_length: 12; j_call: TRBJ1-4; cdr3_aa: ASSWTGDAEKLF
v_call: TRBV5-4; clone_size: -; cdr3_length: 16; j_call: TRBJ2-3; cdr3_aa: ASSSGLAGVNYPDTQY
v_call: TRBV5-1; clone_size: -; cdr3_length: 15; j_call: TRBJ2-5; cdr3_aa: ASSLDGLAGYQETQY
v_call: TRBV5-6; clone_size: -; cdr3_length: 10; j_call: TRBJ1-2; cdr3_aa: ASSLEWGGYT
v_call: TRBV18; clone_size: -; cdr3_length: 15; j_call: TRBJ1-1; cdr3_aa: ASSPGWGGSLNTEAF
v_call: TRBV4-3; clone_size: -; cdr3_length: 13; j_call: TRBJ1-2; cdr3_aa: ASSPGQGFNYGYT
v_call: TRBV5-4; clone_size: -; cdr3_length: 14; j_call: TRBJ2-7; cdr3_aa: ASSSWTSGVSYEQY
v_call: TRBV28; clone_size: -; cdr3_length: 10; j_call: TRBJ1-5; cdr3_aa: ASSYSNQPQH
v_call: TRBV2; clone_size: -; cdr3_length: 14; j_call: TRBJ1-5; cdr3_aa: ASNLIGTGGNQPQH
v_call: TRBV7-2; clone_size: -; cdr3_length: 13; j_call: TRBJ1-5; cdr3_aa: ASSLVSVVGQPQH
v_call: TRBV29-1; clone_size: -; cdr3_length: 12; j_call: TRBJ1-5; cdr3_aa: SAGGDSGIGPQH
v_call: TRBV13; clone_size: -; cdr3_length: 13; j_call: TRBJ1-2; cdr3_aa: ASSGTRDSLYGYT
v_call: TRBV5-6; clone_size: -; cdr3_length: 13; j_call: TRBJ1-2; cdr3_aa: ASSSGSGTVYGYT
v_call: TRBV2; clone_size: -; cdr3_length: 12; j_call: TRBJ1-1; cdr3_aa: ASSELGPEAEAF
v_call: TRBV12-5; clone_size: -; cdr3_length: 10; j_call: TRBJ1-6; cdr3_aa: ASGLEGIPLH
v_call: TRBV6-6; clone_size: once; cdr3_length: 10; j_call: TRBJ2-3; cdr3_aa: ASSQLGNTQY
v_call: TRBV30; clone_size: -; cdr3_length: 19; j_call: TRBJ2-4; cdr3_aa: AWSVPKVGPGTQVAKNIQY